This TCR beta chain was retrieved from a study of PD-1 blockade in classical Hodgkin lymphoma. Study outcomes and limitations: Baseline TCR diversity was reportedly lower in newly diagnosed patients than healthy donors.

Every single patient, without exception, relapsed after autologous stem cell transplantation, and brentuximab vedotin exposure varied. Germline V gene lookup returns CDR1 SGDLS and CDR2 YYNGEE. There are 13 residues in the CDR3. The V end was cut by 0 bases, the J end by 3 bases, with 5 bases between. Assay used: immunoSEQ multiplex PCR; TCRdb lists only in-frame clones, some missing. The sample consists of about 63,000 clones, 88% of them appearing once. This clone was detected only a few times. The antigen is not known. The sequencing used peripheral blood mononuclear cells (PBMCs), collected before the second cycle of nivolumab. The clonotype was recovered from a human donor with classical Hodgkin lymphoma. The chain uses TRBV9 and TRBJ2-3; D may be TRBD1 (5 bases). The CDR3 DNA sequence: TGTGCCAGCAGCGTAGAGGGGACAGATACGCAGTATTTT. Translated: CASSVEGTDTQYF.